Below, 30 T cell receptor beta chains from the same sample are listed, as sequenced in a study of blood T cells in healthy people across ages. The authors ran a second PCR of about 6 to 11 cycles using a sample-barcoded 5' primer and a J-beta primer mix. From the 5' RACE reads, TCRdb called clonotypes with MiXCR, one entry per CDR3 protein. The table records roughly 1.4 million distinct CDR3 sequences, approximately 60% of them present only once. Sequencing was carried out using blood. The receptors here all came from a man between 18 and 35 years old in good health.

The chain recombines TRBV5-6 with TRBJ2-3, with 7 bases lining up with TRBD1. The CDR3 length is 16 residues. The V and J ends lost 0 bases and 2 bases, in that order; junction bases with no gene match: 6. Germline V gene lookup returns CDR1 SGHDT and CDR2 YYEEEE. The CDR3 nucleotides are TGTGCCAGCAGCTTGGCCCGGGACAGAGTCACAGATACGCAGTATTTT. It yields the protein CASSLARDRVTDTQYF.

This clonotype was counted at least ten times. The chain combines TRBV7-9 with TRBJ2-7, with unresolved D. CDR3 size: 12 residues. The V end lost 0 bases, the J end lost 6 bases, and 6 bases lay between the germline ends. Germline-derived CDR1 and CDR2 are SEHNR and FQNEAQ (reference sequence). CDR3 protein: CASSLAGSEQYF. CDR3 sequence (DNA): TGTGCCAGCAGCTTAGCGGGTTCCGAGCAGTACTTC.

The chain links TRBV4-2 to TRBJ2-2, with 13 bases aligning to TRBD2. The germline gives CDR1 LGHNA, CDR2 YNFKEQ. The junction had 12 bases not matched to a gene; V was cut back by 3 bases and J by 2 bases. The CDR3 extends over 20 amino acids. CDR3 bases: TGTGCCAGCAGCCATGCGGAACCGGGACTAGCGGGATTAAACACCGGGGAGCTGTTTTTT. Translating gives CASSHAEPGLAGLNTGELFF.

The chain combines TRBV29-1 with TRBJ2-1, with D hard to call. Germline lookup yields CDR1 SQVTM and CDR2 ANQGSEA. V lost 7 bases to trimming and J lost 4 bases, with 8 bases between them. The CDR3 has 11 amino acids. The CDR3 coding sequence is TGCAGCGGCCAACATTACAATGAGCAGTTCTTC. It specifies CSGQHYNEQFF.

CDR3 amino acids: CSAAGPLAGRADTQYF. The CDR3 nucleotides are TGCAGTGCTGCCGGACCGCTAGCGGGGAGAGCAGATACGCAGTATTTT. The chain carries TRBV20-1 and TRBJ2-3, with TRBD2 identical over 9 bases. The CDR3 is 16 amino acids. J gave up 4 bases and V 5 bases, and 13 bases lay outside the gene matches. Germline CDR1 and CDR2: DFQATT and SNEGSKA (reference sequence).

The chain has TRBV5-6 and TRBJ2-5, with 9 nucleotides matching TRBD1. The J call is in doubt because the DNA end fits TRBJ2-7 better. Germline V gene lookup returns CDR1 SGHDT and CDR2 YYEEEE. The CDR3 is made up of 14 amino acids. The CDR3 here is CASSVVGTGYEQYF. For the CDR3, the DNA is TGTGCCAGCAGCGTCGTCGGGACAGGGTACGAGCAGTACTTC.

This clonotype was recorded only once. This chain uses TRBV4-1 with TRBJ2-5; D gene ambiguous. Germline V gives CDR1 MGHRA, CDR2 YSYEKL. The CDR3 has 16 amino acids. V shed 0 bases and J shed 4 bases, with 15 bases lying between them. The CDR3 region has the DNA TGCGCCAGCAGCCAAGATGGTACCCCGGCAGTAGAGACCCAGTACTTC. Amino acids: CASSQDGTPAVETQYF.

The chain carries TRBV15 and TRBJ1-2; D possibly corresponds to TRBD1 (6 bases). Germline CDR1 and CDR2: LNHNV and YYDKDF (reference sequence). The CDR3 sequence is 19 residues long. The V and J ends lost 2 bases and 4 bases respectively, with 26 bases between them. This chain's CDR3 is CATSRPPRMDSSLSYGYTF. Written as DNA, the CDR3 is TGTGCCACCAGCAGACCGCCGAGGATGGACAGTTCCCTATCCTATGGCTACACCTTC.

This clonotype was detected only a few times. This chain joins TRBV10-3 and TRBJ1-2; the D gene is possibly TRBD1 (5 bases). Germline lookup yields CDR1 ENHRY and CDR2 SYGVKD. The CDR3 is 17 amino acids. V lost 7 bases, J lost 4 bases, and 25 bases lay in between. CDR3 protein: CAITLEGTRAGSYGYTF. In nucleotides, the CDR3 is TGTGCCATCACCCTGGAGGGGACTAGAGCCGGAAGCTATGGCTACACCTTC.

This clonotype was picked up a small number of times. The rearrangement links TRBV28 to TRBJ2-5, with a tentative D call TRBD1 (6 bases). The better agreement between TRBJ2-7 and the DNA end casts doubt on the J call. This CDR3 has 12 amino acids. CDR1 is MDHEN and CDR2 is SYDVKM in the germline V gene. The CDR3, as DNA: TGTGCCAGCAGTTTTTCAGGGGTCGAGCAGTACTTC. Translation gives CASSFSGVEQYF.

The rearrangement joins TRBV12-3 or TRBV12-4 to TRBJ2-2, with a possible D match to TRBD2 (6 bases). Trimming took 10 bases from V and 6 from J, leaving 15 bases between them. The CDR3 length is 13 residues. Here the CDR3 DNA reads TGTGCCATAAGGAGGAGGGGTTCCGGGGAGCTGTTTTTT. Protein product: CAIRRRGSGELFF.

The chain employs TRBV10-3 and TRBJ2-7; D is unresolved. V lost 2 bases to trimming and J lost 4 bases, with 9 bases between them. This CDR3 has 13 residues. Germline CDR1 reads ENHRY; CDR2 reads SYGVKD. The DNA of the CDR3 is TGTGCCATCAGTGAGGAGGTAGGGTACGAGCAGTACTTC. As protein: CAISEEVGYEQYF.

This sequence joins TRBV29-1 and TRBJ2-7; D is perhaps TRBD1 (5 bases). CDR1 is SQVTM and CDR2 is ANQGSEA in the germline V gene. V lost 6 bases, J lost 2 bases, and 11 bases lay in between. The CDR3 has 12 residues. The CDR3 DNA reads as TGCAGCGTAGATGACAGCACCTACGAGCAGTACTTC. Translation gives CSVDDSTYEQYF.

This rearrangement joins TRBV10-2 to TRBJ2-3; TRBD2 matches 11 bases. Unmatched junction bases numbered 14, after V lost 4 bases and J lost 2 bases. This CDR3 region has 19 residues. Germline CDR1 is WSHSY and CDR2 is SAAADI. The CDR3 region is CASSGSRLAGTLPTDTQYF. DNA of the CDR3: TGCGCCAGCAGTGGGTCCCGACTAGCGGGGACTTTACCCACAGATACGCAGTATTTT.

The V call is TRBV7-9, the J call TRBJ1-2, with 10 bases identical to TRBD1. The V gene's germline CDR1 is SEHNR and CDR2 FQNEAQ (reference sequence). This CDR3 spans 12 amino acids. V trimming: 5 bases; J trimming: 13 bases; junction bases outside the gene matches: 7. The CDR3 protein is CASSTGTGECTF. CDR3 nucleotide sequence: TGTGCCAGCAGCACCGGGACAGGGGAGTGCACCTTC.

CDR3 coding DNA: TGTGCCAGCAGTCAAGTCCCCGGGACAGGGGGTGGAAAACTGTTTTTT. Its translation: CASSQVPGTGGGKLFF. The V call is TRBV6-1, the J call TRBJ1-4, with 11 bases lining up with TRBD1. Germline V gene sequence: CDR1 MNHNS, CDR2 SASEGT. With V trimmed by 5 bases and J by 10 bases, 12 bases remained unmatched. The CDR3 contains 16 residues.

This chain's CDR3 is CAISGTSGPSGTDTQYF. The DNA of the CDR3 is TGTGCCATCAGTGGGACTAGCGGGCCCTCAGGCACAGATACGCAGTATTTT. The chain recombines TRBV10-3 with TRBJ2-3; 11 bases match TRBD2. Germline V CDR1 and CDR2: ENHRY, SYGVKD. With V trimmed by 4 bases and J by 1 base, 7 bases remained unmatched. The CDR3 runs 17 residues.

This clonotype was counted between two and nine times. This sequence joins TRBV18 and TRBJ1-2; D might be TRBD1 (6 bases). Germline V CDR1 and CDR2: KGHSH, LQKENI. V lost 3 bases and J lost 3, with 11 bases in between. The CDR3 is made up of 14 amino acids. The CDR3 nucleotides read TGTGCCAGCTCACCCCTGCAGGGGTACTATGGCTACACCTTC. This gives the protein CASSPLQGYYGYTF.

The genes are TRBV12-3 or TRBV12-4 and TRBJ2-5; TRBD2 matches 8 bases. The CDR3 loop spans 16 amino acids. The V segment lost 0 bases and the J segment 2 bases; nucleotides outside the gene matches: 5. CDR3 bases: TGTGCCAGCAGTTTAGCACTAGCGGAAGCTCAAGAGACCCAGTACTTC. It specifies CASSLALAEAQETQYF.

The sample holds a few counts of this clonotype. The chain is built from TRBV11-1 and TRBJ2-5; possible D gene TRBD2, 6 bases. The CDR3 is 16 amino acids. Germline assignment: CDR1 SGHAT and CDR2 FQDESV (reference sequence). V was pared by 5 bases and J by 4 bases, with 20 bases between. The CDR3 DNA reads TGTGCCAGCAGCCAGGGTGTAGGAGGGGAAGGAGAGACCCAGTACTTC. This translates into CASSQGVGGEGETQYF. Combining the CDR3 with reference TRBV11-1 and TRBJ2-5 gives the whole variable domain EAEVAQSPRYKITEKSQAVAFWCDPISGHATLYWYRQILGQGPELLVQFQDESVVDDSQLPKDRFSAERLKGVDSTLKIQPAELGDSAMYLCASSQGVGGEGETQYFGPGTRLLVL.

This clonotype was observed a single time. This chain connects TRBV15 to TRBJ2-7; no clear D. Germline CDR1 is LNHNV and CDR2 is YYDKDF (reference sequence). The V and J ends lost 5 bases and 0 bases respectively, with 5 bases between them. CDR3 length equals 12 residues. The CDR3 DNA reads TGTGCCACCAGCGCCAGCTCCTACGAGCAGTACTTC. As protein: CATSASSYEQYF.

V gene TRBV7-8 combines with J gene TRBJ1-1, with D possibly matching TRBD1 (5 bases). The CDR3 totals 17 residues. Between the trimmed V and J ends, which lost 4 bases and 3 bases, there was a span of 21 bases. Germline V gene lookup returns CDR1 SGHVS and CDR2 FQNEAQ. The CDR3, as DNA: TGTGCCAGCAGCTCCTGGGTGAGGACAACACGGGACACTGAAGCTTTCTTT. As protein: CASSSWVRTTRDTEAFF.

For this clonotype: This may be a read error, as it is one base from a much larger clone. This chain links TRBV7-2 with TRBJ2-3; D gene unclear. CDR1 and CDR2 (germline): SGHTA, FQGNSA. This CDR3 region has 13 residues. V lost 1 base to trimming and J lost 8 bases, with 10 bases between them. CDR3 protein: CASSLVSAGTQYF. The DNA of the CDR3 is TGTGCCAGCAGCTTAGTTTCAGCAGGTACGCAGTATTTT.

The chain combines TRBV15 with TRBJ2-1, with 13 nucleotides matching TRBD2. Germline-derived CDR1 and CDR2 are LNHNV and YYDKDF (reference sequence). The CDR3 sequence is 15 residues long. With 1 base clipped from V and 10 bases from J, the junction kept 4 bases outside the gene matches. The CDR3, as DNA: TGTGCCACCAGCAGAGGGACTAGCGGGAGTAGGGAGCAGTTCTTC. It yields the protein CATSRGTSGSREQFF. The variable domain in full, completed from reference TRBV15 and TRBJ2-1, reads DAMVIQNPRYQVTQFGKPVTLSCSQTLNHNVMYWYQQKSSQAPKLLFHYYDKDFNNEADTPDNFQSRRPNTSFCFLDIRSPGLGDTAMYLCATSRGTSGSREQFFGPGTRLTVL.

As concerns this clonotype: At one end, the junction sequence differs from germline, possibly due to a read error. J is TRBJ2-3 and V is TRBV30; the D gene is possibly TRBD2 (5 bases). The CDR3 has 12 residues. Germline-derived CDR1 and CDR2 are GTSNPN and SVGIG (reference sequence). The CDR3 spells CARSVSLGSGYF. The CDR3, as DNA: TGTGCCCGGAGTGTATCATTAGGGAGTGGGTATTTT.

The CDR3 bases are TGTGCCACCGGCGGGGAGCGGACAAGCACAGATACGCAGTATTTT. It yields the protein CATGGERTSTDTQYF. The chain recombines TRBV6-2 or TRBV6-3 with TRBJ2-3, with D maybe TRBD2 (6 bases). The CDR3 has 15 amino acids. Between the trimmed V and J ends, which lost 10 bases and 0 bases, there was a span of 17 bases. Germline lookup yields CDR1 MNHEY and CDR2 SVGEGT.

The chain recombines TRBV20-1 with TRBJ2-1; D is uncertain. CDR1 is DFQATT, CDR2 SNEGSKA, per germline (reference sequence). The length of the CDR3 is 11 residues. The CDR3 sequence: CSPEVEYEQFF. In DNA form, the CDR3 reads TGCAGCCCCGAGGTTGAATATGAGCAGTTCTTC.

The CDR3 region has the DNA TGTGCCAGCAGCCTAAGCCGAGCGGGTCCGCGTACCTCGACCATATATTTT. Amino acid sequence: CASSLSRAGPRTSTIYF. The genes are TRBV7-9 and TRBJ1-3; D not resolved. V dropped 5 bases and J dropped 10 bases, with 27 bases sitting between them. Germline V lookup: CDR1 SEHNR, CDR2 FQNEAQ (reference sequence). This CDR3 contains 17 residues.

CDR3 nucleotides: TGTGCCATCAGTAGGACAGTCCAACCTTATGGCTACACCTTC. Translated, it gives CAISRTVQPYGYTF. This chain links TRBV10-3 with TRBJ1-2, with a weak D call TRBD1 (6 bases). This CDR3 is 14 amino acids long. Germline V gives CDR1 ENHRY, CDR2 SYGVKD. V gave up 5 bases and J gave up 5 bases, with 15 bases separating them.

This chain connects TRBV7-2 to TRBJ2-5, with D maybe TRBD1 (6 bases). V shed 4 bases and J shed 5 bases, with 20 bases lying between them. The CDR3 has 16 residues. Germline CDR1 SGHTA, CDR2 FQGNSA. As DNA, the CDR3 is TGTGCCAGCAGCTCGAGTGGGGGTGGGGGCTGGGAGACCCAGTACTTC. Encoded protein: CASSSSGGGGWETQYF.